This entry describes one T cell receptor beta chain. Its antigen is as yet unknown. Time point indicated: blood from clinic visit 5 months post-surgery; TSC patient then seizure free. Sequencing used immunoSEQ multiplex PCR; TCRdb keeps in-frame clones, though not all of them. The sample lists approximately 330,000 clones, roughly 93% occurring once. The data were obtained in a study of brain T cells in children with intractable seizures. Regarding the study as a whole: Patients' HCMV serostatus was unknown; virus specificity rests on CDR3 similarity alone.

CDR1 SGHRS and CDR2 YFSETQ come from the germline V gene. With 6 bases clipped from V and 10 bases from J, the junction kept 7 bases outside the gene matches. CDR3 size: 12 residues. The sequenced sample was peripheral blood, obtained about 5 months after surgery. The clonotype was recovered from a boy in the first two years of life with tuberous sclerosis and intractable seizures. The chain has TRBV5-1 and TRBJ2-1; 7 bases are shared with TRBD2. The CDR3 spells CASTPGEGEQFF. The CDR3, as DNA: TGCGCCAGCACCCCGGGGGAGGGAGAGCAGTTCTTC.